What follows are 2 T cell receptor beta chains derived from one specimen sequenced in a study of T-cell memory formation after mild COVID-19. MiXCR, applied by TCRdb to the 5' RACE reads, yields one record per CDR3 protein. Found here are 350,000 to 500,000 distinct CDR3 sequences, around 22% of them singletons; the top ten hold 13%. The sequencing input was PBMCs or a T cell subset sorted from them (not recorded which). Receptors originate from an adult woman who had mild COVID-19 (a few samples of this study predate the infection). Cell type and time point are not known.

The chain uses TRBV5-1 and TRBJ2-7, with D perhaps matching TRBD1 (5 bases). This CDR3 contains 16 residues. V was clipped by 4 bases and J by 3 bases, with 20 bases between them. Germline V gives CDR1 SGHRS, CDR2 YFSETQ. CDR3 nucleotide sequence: TGCGCCAGCAGCCAGGGCCCCAGGGATGGCCACTACGAGCAGTACTTC. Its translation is CASSQGPRDGHYEQYF.

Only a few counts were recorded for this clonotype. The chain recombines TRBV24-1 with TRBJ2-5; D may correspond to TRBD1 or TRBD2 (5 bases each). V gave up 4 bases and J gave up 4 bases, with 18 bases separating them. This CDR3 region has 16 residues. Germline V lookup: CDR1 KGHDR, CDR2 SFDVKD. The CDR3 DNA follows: TGTGCCACCAGTGACCATATCCGGGACGGGGTAGAGACCCAGTACTTC. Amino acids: CATSDHIRDGVETQYF.